A single TCR beta chain is shown here with its context. CDR1 and CDR2 (germline): GTSNPN, SVGIG (reference sequence). This CDR3 contains 15 residues. Trimming removed 5 bases from V and 7 bases from J; junction bases left unmatched: 13. Ages ranged from about 18 to 100 years, with residence in approximately 23 US areas. The data were taken from a study of blood T cell repertoires in COVID-19. Generated by immunoSEQ multiplex PCR, the TCRdb table keeps only in-frame clones and is missing some. Here the sample spans some 270,000 clones, almost 85% being singletons. This clonotype originated in a woman between 45 and 65 years old with acute COVID-19. The sequenced material came from PBMCs or T cells enriched from blood (not recorded which). The chain combines TRBV30 with TRBJ2-2, with TRBD1 identical over 7 bases. The CDR3 DNA follows: TGTGCCTGGGCCTACCCCAGGGGGTCCGTCGGGGAGCTGTTTTTT. Its translation: CAWAYPRGSVGELFF. Using reference TRBV30 and TRBJ2-2 for the parts outside the CDR3, the full variable domain is SQTIHQWPATLVQPVGSPLSLECTVEGTSNPNLYWYRQAAGRGLQLLFYSVGIGQISSEVPQNLSASRPQDRQFILSSKKLLLSDSGFYLCAWAYPRGSVGELFFGEGSRLTVL.